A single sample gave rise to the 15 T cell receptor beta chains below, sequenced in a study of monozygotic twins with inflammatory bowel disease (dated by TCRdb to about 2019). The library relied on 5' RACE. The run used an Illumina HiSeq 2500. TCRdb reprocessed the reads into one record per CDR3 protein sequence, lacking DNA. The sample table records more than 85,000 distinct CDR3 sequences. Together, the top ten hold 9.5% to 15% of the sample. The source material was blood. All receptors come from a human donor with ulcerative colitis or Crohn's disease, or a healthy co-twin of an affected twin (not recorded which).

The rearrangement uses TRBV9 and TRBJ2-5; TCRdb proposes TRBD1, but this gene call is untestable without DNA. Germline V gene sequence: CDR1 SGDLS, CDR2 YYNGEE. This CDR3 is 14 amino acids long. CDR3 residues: CASSPPSGQETQYF.

CDR3 in amino acids: CAISATTDTQYF. The chain uses TRBV10-3 and TRBJ2-3. Germline V gene lookup returns CDR1 ENHRY and CDR2 SYGVKD. The length of the CDR3 is 12 residues.

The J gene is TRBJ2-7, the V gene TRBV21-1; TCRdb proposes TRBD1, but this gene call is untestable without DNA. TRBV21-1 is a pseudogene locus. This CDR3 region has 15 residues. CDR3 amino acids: CASSKVWQGAYEQYF.

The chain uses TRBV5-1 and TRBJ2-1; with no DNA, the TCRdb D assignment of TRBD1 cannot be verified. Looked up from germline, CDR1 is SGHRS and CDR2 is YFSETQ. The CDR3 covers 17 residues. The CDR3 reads CASSGGTAPLGGNEQFF.

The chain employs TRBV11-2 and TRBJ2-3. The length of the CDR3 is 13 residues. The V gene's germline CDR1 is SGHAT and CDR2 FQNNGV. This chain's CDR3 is CASSPKTLDTQYF.

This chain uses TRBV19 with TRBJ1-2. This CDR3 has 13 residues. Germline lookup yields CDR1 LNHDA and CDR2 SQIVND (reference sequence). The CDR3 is CASSPRGNYGYTF.

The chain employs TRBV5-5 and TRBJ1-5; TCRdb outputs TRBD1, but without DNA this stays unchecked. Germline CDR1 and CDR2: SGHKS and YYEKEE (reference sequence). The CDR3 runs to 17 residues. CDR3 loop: CASSTTGDRYSNQPQHF. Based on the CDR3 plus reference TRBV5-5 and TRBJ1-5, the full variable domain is DAGVTQSPTHLIKTRGQQVTLRCSPISGHKSVSWYQQVLGQGPQFIFQYYEKEERGRGNFPDRFSARQFPNYSSELNVNALLLGDSALYLCASSTTGDRYSNQPQHFGDGTRLSIL.

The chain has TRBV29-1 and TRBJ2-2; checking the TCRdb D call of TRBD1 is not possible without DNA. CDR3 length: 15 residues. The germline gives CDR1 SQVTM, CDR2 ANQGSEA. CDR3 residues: CSVGTDRRNTGELFF.

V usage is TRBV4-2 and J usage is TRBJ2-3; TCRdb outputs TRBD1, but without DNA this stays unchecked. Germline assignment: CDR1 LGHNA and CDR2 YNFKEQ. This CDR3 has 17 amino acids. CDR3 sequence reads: CASSPIWKEGGGYTQYF.

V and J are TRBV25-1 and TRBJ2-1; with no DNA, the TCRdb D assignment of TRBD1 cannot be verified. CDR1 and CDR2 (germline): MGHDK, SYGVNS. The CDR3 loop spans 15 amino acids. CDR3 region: CASTIPGQGLNEQFF.

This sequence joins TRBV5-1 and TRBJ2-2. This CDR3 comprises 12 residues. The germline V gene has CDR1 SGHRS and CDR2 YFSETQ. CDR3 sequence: CASSEYTGELFF.

CDR3: CAITADGYNEQFF. The genes are TRBV10-3 and TRBJ2-1; TCRdb returns TRBD2, unconfirmable since there is no DNA. The CDR3 spans 13 residues. CDR1 is ENHRY, CDR2 SYGVKD, per germline.

CDR3: CSARKAGLDLRETQYF. The chain combines TRBV20-1 with TRBJ2-5; absent DNA, TCRdb's TRBD2 call cannot be checked. From germline, CDR1 is DFQATT and CDR2 SNEGSKA (reference sequence). The length of the CDR3 is 16 residues.

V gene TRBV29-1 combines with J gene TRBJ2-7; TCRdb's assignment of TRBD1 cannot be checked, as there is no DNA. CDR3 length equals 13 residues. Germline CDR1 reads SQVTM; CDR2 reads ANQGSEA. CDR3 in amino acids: CSVRGSSSYEQYF.

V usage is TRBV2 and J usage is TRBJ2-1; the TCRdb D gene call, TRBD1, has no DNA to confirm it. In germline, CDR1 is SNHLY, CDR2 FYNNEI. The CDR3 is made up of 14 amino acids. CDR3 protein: CASGAVNKDNEQFF.